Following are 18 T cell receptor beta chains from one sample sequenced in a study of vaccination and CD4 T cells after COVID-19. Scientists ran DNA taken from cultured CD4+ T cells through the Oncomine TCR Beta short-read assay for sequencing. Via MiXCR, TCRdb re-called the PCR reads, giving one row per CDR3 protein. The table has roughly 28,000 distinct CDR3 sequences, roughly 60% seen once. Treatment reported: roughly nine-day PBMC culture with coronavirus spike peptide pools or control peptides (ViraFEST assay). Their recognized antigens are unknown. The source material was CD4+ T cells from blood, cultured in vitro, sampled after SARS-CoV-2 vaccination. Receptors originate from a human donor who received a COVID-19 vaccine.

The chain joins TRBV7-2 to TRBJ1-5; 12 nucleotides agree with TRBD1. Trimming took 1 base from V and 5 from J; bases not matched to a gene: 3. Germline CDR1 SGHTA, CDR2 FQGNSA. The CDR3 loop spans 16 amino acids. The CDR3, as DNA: TGTGCCAGCAGCTTAGTAGGGACAGGGGGCGATCAGCCCCAGCATTTT. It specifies CASSLVGTGGDQPQHF.

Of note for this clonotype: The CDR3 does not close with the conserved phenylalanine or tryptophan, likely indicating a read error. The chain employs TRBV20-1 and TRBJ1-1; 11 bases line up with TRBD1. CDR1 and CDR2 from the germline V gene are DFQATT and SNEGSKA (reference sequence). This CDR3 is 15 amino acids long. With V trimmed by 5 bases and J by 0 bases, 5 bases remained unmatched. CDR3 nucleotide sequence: TGCAGTGCTGGCCGGGACAGGGGGATGAACACTGAAGCTTTCTCT. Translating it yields CSAGRDRGMNTEAFS.

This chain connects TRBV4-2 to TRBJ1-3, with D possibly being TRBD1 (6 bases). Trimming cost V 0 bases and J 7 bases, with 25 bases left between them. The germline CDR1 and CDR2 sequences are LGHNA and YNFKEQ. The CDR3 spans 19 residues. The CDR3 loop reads CASSQDAGARLSLWNTIYF. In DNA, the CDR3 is TGTGCCAGCAGCCAAGATGCGGGGGCCAGACTAAGCTTGTGGAACACCATATATTTT.

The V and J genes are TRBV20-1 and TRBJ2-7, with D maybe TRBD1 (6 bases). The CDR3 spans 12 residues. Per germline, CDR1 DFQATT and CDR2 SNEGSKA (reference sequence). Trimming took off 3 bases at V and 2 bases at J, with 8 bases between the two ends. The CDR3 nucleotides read TGCAGTGCTAGCAACAGGGCCTACGAGCAGTACTTC. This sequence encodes CSASNRAYEQYF.

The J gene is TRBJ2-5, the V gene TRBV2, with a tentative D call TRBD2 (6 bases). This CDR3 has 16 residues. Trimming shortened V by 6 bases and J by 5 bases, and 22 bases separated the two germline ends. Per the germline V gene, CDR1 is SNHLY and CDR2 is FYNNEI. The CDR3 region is CASRKLVGLPSETQYF. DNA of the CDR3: TGTGCCAGCAGAAAACTAGTGGGACTGCCTTCGGAGACCCAGTACTTC.

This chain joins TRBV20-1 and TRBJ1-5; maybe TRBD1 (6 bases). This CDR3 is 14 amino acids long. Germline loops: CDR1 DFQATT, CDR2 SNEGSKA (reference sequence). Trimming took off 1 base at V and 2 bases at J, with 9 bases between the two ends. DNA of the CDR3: TGCAGTGCTAGAGGCAGGGGAGGCAATCAGCCCCAGCATTTT. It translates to CSARGRGGNQPQHF.

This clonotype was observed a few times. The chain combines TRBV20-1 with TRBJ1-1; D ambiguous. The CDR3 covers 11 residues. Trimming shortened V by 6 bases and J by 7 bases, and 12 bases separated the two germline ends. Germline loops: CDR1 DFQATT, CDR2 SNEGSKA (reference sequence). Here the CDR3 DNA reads TGCAGTGCCAGATCATTCCGTGAAGCTTTCTTT. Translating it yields CSARSFREAFF.

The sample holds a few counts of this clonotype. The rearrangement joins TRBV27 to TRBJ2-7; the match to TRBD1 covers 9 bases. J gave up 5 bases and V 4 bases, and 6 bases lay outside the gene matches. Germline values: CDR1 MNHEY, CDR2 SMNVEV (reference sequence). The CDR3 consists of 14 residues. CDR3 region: CASSSDRGSHEQYF. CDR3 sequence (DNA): TGTGCCAGCAGTTCTGACAGGGGGTCCCACGAGCAGTACTTC.

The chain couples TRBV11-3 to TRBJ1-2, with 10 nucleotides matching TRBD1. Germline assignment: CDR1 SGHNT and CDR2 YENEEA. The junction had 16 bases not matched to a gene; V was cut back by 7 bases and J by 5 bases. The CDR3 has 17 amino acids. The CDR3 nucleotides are TGTGCCAGCATCTCCACCGACAGGGGGCTATCTGCTTATGGCTACACCTTC. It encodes CASISTDRGLSAYGYTF.

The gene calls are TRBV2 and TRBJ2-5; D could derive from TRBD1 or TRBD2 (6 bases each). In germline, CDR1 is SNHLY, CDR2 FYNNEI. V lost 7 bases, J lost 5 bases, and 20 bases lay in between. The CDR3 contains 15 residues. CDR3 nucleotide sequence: TGTGCCAGCACCGCACTAGGGGGGCCTTTCGAGACCCAGTACTTC. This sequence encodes CASTALGGPFETQYF.

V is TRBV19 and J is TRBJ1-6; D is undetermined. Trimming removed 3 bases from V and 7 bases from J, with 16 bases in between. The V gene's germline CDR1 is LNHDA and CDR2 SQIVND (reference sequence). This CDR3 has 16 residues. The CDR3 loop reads CASSMRPSIPNSPLHF. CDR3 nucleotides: TGTGCCAGTAGTATGAGGCCATCCATCCCCAATTCACCCCTCCACTTT.

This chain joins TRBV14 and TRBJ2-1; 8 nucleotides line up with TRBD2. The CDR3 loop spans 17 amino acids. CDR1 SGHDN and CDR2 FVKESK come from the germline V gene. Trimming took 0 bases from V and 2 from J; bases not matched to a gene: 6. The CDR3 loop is CASSQEVTSGPYNEQFF. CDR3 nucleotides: TGTGCCAGCAGCCAAGAGGTTACTAGCGGCCCCTACAATGAGCAGTTCTTC.

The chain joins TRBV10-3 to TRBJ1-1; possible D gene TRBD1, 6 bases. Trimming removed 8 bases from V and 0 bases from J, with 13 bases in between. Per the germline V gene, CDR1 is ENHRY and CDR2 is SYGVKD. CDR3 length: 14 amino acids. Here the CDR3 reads CAIGRRGMNTEAFF. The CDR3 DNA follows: TGTGCCATCGGGCGAAGGGGGATGAACACTGAAGCTTTCTTT.

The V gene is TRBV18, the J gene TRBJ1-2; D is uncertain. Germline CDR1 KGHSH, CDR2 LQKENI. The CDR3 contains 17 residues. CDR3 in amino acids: CASTPLSAQYTNYGYTF. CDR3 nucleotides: TGTGCGAGCACCCCCCTTTCGGCGCAGTATACAAACTATGGCTACACCTTC. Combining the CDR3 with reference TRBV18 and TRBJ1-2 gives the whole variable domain NAGVMQNPRHLVRRRGQEARLRCSPMKGHSHVYWYRQLPEEGLKFMVYLQKENIIDESGMPKERFSAEFPKEGPSILRIQQVVRGDSAAYFCASTPLSAQYTNYGYTFGSGTRLTVV.

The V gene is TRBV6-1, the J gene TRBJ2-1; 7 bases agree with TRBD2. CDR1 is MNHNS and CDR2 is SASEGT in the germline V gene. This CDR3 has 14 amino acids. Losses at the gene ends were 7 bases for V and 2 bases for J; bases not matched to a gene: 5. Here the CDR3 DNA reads TGTGCCAGCATAGAGCGGGGAACCTACAATGAGCAGTTCTTC. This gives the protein CASIERGTYNEQFF.

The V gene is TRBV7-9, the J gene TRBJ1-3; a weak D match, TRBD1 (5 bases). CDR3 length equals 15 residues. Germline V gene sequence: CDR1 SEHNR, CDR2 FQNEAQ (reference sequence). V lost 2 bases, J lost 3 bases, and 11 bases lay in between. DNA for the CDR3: TGTGCCAGCAGCTTACAAGGGGTAGTTGGAAACACCATATATTTT. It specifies CASSLQGVVGNTIYF.

The CDR3 protein is CASSSQTSGGPSSYNEQFF. The CDR3 coding sequence is TGCGCCAGCAGCTCGCAGACTAGCGGGGGACCGAGCTCCTACAATGAGCAGTTCTTC. This sequence joins TRBV5-1 and TRBJ2-1, with 12 bases lining up with TRBD2. The germline gives CDR1 SGHRS, CDR2 YFSETQ. There are 19 residues in the CDR3. Trimming cost V 3 bases and J 0 bases; bases outside gene matches: 10.

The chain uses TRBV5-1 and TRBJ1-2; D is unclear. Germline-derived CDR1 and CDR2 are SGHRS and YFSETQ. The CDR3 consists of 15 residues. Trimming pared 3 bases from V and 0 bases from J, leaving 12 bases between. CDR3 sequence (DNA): TGCGCCAGCAGCTCCCCGGGCCGTACTAACTATGGCTACACCTTC. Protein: CASSSPGRTNYGYTF.